This TCR beta chain emerged from a study of blood T cell repertoires in COVID-19. In the study overall: Sites in the United States, Italy and Spain provided acute and convalescent COVID-19 samples.

Of note for this clone: Other DNA sequences in this specimen translate into the identical CDR3.

Losses at the gene ends were 5 bases for V and 0 bases for J; bases not matched to a gene: 4. The CDR3 totals 16 residues. The germline gives CDR1 MDHEN, CDR2 SYDVKM. Original methodology: Reference gene primer amplification in the assay estimated nucleated cell counts. TCRdb keeps only in-frame clones here, not all; method: immunoSEQ multiplex PCR. V and J calls and clone size follow that table, whereas D and trimming were derived from the DNA. Here the sample spans 250,000 to 350,000 clones, around 86% being singletons. The rearrangement links TRBV28 to TRBJ2-2; 9 positions match TRBD1. The clonotype comes from a middle-aged woman who had recovered from COVID-19. Specimen: peripheral blood. CDR3 DNA: TGTGCCAGCAGTCCGGGACAGGGCCCGAACACCGGGGAGCTGTTTTTT. Translating gives CASSPGQGPNTGELFF.